The 25 T cell receptor beta chains below were found in one sample sequenced in a study of naive and memory T cell subsets. Two oligonucleotides, mixed equimolar, formed the beta constant-region primer covering TRBC1 and TRBC2. The ligated cDNA underwent four PCR rounds using SP2 and nested alpha and beta constant-region primers. TCRdb itself ran the UMI-ligation and nested PCR reads through MiXCR, one entry per CDR3 protein. This table holds just over 80,000 distinct CDR3 sequences, approximately 10% found once. Material for sequencing was naive CD8+ T cells from blood. The source is a human donor in good health.

The chain links TRBV5-1 to TRBJ2-2; D gene unclear. Germline loops: CDR1 SGHRS, CDR2 YFSETQ. Trimming pared 0 bases from V and 7 bases from J, leaving 4 bases between. This CDR3 comprises 12 residues. CDR3: CASSLEGGELFF. CDR3 in DNA: TGCGCCAGCAGCTTGGAAGGCGGGGAGCTGTTTTTT. The full variable domain, its missing parts supplied by reference TRBV5-1 and TRBJ2-2, is KAGVTQTPRYLIKTRGQQVTLSCSPISGHRSVSWYQQTPGQGLQFLFEYFSETQRNKGNFPGRFSGRQFSNSRSEMNVSTLELGDSALYLCASSLEGGELFFGEGSRLTVL.

This clonotype showed up just a few times. V and J are TRBV5-1 and TRBJ2-7, with D possibly being TRBD1 or TRBD2 (5 bases each). CDR1 is SGHRS and CDR2 is YFSETQ in the germline V gene. The CDR3 is 13 amino acids. V was cut by 5 bases and J by 4 bases, with 13 bases left in between. The chain's CDR3 is CASRTGLGYEQYF. The CDR3 bases are TGCGCCAGCAGGACGGGGCTCGGGTACGAGCAGTACTTC.

Note on this clonotype: The junction differs from germline at one of its ends, possibly a read error. For the CDR3, the DNA is TGTGCCATCGGTGAAAAGAGGGGGGGAGCCGGGGCCAACGTCCTGACTTTC. It translates to CAIGEKRGGAGANVLTF. This rearrangement joins TRBV10-3 to TRBJ2-6; D is perhaps TRBD2 (7 bases). There are 17 residues in the CDR3. The germline gives CDR1 ENHRY, CDR2 SYGVKD.

CDR3 in amino acids: CASSEGLAGVTDTQYF. CDR3 in DNA: TGCGCCAGCAGCGAGGGACTAGCGGGGGTCACAGATACGCAGTATTTT. The chain is built from TRBV5-1 and TRBJ2-3; 14 bases fit TRBD2. Trimming took 4 bases from V and 2 from J; bases not matched to a gene: 3. The germline V gene encodes CDR1 SGHRS and CDR2 YFSETQ. The length of the CDR3 is 16 residues.

This clonotype occurred many times. V gene TRBV20-1 combines with J gene TRBJ1-2, with D tentatively TRBD1 (5 bases). V lost 6 bases to trimming and J lost 4 bases, with 12 bases between them. The germline CDR1 and CDR2 sequences are DFQATT and SNEGSKA (reference sequence). This CDR3 has 12 amino acids. The CDR3 region is CSAKGPTYGYTF. CDR3 in DNA: TGCAGTGCCAAGGGACCGACCTATGGCTACACCTTC.

This clonotype was observed a few times. The rearrangement links TRBV7-9 to TRBJ2-7, with unresolved D. Trimming removed 5 bases at V and 2 bases at J, with 13 bases between. This CDR3 comprises 14 residues. Germline V gene data show CDR1 as SEHNR and CDR2 as FQNEAQ (reference sequence). The CDR3 region is CASSPPGHPYEQYF. DNA for the CDR3: TGTGCCAGCAGCCCCCCCGGGCACCCCTACGAGCAGTACTTC.

This clonotype was recorded a few times. The chain combines TRBV7-4 with TRBJ2-7; D is ambiguous. Trimming removed 2 bases at V and 6 bases at J, with 11 bases between. Germline assignment: CDR1 SGHVT and CDR2 SQSDAQ. This CDR3 comprises 13 residues. CDR3 protein: CASSLPTAFEQYF. In DNA form, the CDR3 reads TGTGCCAGCAGCTTACCGACTGCTTTCGAGCAGTACTTC. Complete variable domain (other parts from reference TRBV7-4 and TRBJ2-7): GAGVSQSPRYKVAKRGRDVALRCDSISGHVTLYWYRQTLGQGSEVLTYSQSDAQRDKSGRPSGRFSAERPERSVSTLKIQRTEQGDSAVYLCASSLPTAFEQYFGPGTRLTVT.

This clonotype was counted many times. The rearrangement links TRBV4-2 to TRBJ2-7; 10 bases are a match to TRBD1. The CDR3 consists of 14 residues. Germline V gene lookup returns CDR1 LGHNA and CDR2 YNFKEQ. With V trimmed by 3 bases and J by 4 bases, 3 bases remained unmatched. CDR3: CASSQGQGSYEQYF. Written as DNA, the CDR3 is TGTGCCAGCAGCCAGGGACAGGGGAGTTACGAGCAGTACTTC.

This clonotype was detected only a few times. V and J are TRBV27 and TRBJ2-2; TRBD1 might be the D (6 bases). V lost 2 bases, J lost 4 bases, and 14 bases lay in between. Germline V gene data show CDR1 as MNHEY and CDR2 as SMNVEV (reference sequence). The CDR3 has 16 residues. The DNA for the CDR3 is TGTGCCAGCAGTTTAGAGGCAGGGGATGGCACCGGGGAGCTGTTTTTT. It is translated as CASSLEAGDGTGELFF.

This clonotype appeared a few times. This sequence joins TRBV30 and TRBJ2-3, with 7 bases lining up with TRBD2. Germline loops: CDR1 GTSNPN, CDR2 SVGIG (reference sequence). This CDR3 comprises 15 residues. Losses at the gene ends were 3 bases for V and 1 base for J; bases not matched to a gene: 7. The CDR3 DNA follows: TGTGCCTGGAGCCCAGGCCGGGGGGGCACAGATACGCAGTATTTT. This codes for CAWSPGRGGTDTQYF.

This clonotype was seen a single time. A read error is possible here, since a much larger clone lies one base away. The J gene is TRBJ2-3, the V gene TRBV7-9; D ambiguous. The V end was cut by 4 bases, the J end by 8 bases, with 13 bases between. Germline values: CDR1 SEHNR, CDR2 FQNEAQ (reference sequence). The length of the CDR3 is 13 residues. Here the CDR3 DNA reads TGTGCCAGCAGCTCCGAGTGGAAGCTTACGCAGTATTTT. Translation gives CASSSEWKLTQYF.

This clonotype was observed a few times. The V call is TRBV2, the J call TRBJ2-7, with 9 bases fitting TRBD1. V lost 0 bases and J lost 4; bases outside the gene matches: 10. Germline assignment: CDR1 SNHLY and CDR2 FYNNEI. The CDR3 covers 17 residues. CDR3 in DNA: TGTGCCAGCAGTGAAGCGGAACGGACAGGGGACCAGTACGAGCAGTACTTC. It translates to CASSEAERTGDQYEQYF.

This clonotype has only a few counts. This chain joins TRBV20-1 and TRBJ1-2; D is undetermined. The CDR3 consists of 11 residues. The V gene lost 0 bases and the J gene lost 6 bases, with 5 bases spanning the gap. Germline loops: CDR1 DFQATT, CDR2 SNEGSKA (reference sequence). The CDR3 sequence is CSAREENGYTF. DNA for the CDR3: TGCAGTGCTAGAGAGGAAAATGGCTACACCTTC.

This clonotype came up many times. This chain connects TRBV3-1 to TRBJ1-5; no reliable D call. Germline CDR1 reads LGHDT; CDR2 reads YNNKEL (reference sequence). Between the trimmed V and J ends, which lost 1 base and 6 bases, there was a span of 4 bases. The CDR3 spans 12 residues. The CDR3 spells CASSQGGQPQHF. CDR3 DNA: TGTGCCAGCAGCCAAGGGGGTCAGCCCCAGCATTTT.

This clonotype was picked up many times. V is TRBV27 and J is TRBJ2-7, with D possibly matching TRBD2 (6 bases). CDR1 is MNHEY and CDR2 is SMNVEV in the germline V gene (reference sequence). The CDR3 covers 17 residues. V lost 8 bases and J 3 bases, leaving 26 bases between the germline ends. DNA for the CDR3: TGTGCCAGCGGGTGGGACTCACCAGCGGTCGGTGGCTACGAGCAGTACTTC. This codes for CASGWDSPAVGGYEQYF.

This clonotype has just a few counts. This chain uses TRBV10-3 with TRBJ2-5, with a possible D match to TRBD1 (6 bases). The CDR3 is made up of 12 amino acids. V gave up 6 bases and J gave up 3 bases, with 8 bases separating them. Germline CDR1 and CDR2: ENHRY and SYGVKD. This CDR3 reads CAIRDSKETQYF. The DNA for the CDR3 is TGTGCCATCAGGGACAGTAAAGAGACCCAGTACTTC.

To note about this clonotype: The junction departs from germline at one end; a sequencing error may be responsible. The V call is TRBV4-1, the J call TRBJ2-2, with TRBD2 matching over 10 bases. Looked up from germline, CDR1 is MGHRA and CDR2 is YSYEKL. CDR3 length equals 17 residues. As DNA, the CDR3 is TGCGCCAGCAGTCAAGGAGCGGGAGGGTCGAACACCGGGGAGCTGTTTTTT. As protein: CASSQGAGGSNTGELFF.

The sample holds a few counts of this clonotype. V is TRBV9 and J is TRBJ2-1, with D hard to call. The germline CDR1 and CDR2 sequences are SGDLS and YYNGEE. CDR3 length equals 14 residues. Trimming left V 0 bases short and J 12 bases short, with 16 bases between. This CDR3 reads CASSVGSGSRGQFF. The CDR3 nucleotides read TGTGCCAGCAGCGTAGGTTCAGGTTCGCGTGGGCAGTTCTTC.

The chain carries TRBV7-9 and TRBJ1-3; 8 nucleotides match TRBD1. The junction had 6 bases not matched to a gene; V was cut back by 5 bases and J by 12 bases. Germline-derived CDR1 and CDR2 are SEHNR and FQNEAQ (reference sequence). The CDR3 totals 12 residues. The CDR3 DNA reads TGTGCCAGCAGCATCGGGACAGGATTCATATATTTT. Translation gives CASSIGTGFIYF.

This clonotype turned up a few times. J is TRBJ1-1 and V is TRBV4-1, with TRBD1 as a possible D gene (5 bases). Germline loops: CDR1 MGHRA, CDR2 YSYEKL. The CDR3 covers 15 residues. The ends were cut back, 4 bases at V and 1 base at J, with 13 bases in the middle. CDR3 bases: TGCGCCAGCAGCCCGGGCCGTGGGGCGAACACTGAAGCTTTCTTT. Translating gives CASSPGRGANTEAFF.

The chain is built from TRBV4-2 and TRBJ1-1; D is unclear. This CDR3 region has 15 residues. The germline gives CDR1 LGHNA, CDR2 YNFKEQ. Deletions cut 1 base from V and 0 bases from J, with 9 bases between. The CDR3 DNA sequence: TGTGCCAGCAGCCAAGGCATCAGCATGAACACTGAAGCTTTCTTT. It is translated as CASSQGISMNTEAFF.

The chain couples TRBV20-1 to TRBJ2-1, with 7 bases identical to TRBD2. This CDR3 has 14 amino acids. Germline V lookup: CDR1 DFQATT, CDR2 SNEGSKA (reference sequence). V was pared by 3 bases and J by 1 base, with 3 bases of the junction left unmatched. Here the CDR3 DNA reads TGCAGTGCTAGGACTAGCCGATCCTACAATGAGCAGTTCTTC. Encoded protein: CSARTSRSYNEQFF.

This clonotype showed up many times. The J gene is TRBJ2-7, the V gene TRBV20-1; 8 nucleotides agree with TRBD2. The germline gives CDR1 DFQATT, CDR2 SNEGSKA (reference sequence). The J segment lost 2 bases and the V segment lost 5 bases, leaving 11 bases of the junction unmatched. The CDR3 is made up of 15 amino acids. CDR3 residues: CSAEGSAGGTYEQYF. The CDR3 DNA reads TGCAGTGCTGAGGGGAGCGCGGGAGGCACCTACGAGCAGTACTTC.

This clonotype appeared many times. The V gene is TRBV9, the J gene TRBJ2-3; 10 nucleotides align to TRBD2. V shed 5 bases, J shed 4 bases, and the junction held 7 bases outside the gene matches. This CDR3 is 15 amino acids long. The V gene's germline CDR1 is SGDLS and CDR2 YYNGEE. The CDR3 sequence is CASSPSGRVPDTQYF. The CDR3 nucleotides read TGTGCCAGCAGTCCAAGCGGGAGGGTGCCAGATACGCAGTATTTT. Together with reference TRBV9 and TRBJ2-3, the CDR3 gives the full variable domain: DSGVTQTPKHLITATGQRVTLRCSPRSGDLSVYWYQQSLDQGLQFLIQYYNGEERAKGNILERFSAQQFPDLHSELNLSSLELGDSALYFCASSPSGRVPDTQYFGPGTRLTVL.

The chain uses TRBV14 and TRBJ2-5; 10 bases align to TRBD2. Germline V CDR1 and CDR2: SGHDN, FVKESK. V lost 1 base to trimming and J lost 5 bases; unmatched junction nucleotides: 4. This CDR3 region has 15 residues. The CDR3 is CASSQGETSGETQYF. CDR3 coding DNA: TGTGCCAGCAGCCAAGGAGAGACTAGCGGGGAGACCCAGTACTTC.